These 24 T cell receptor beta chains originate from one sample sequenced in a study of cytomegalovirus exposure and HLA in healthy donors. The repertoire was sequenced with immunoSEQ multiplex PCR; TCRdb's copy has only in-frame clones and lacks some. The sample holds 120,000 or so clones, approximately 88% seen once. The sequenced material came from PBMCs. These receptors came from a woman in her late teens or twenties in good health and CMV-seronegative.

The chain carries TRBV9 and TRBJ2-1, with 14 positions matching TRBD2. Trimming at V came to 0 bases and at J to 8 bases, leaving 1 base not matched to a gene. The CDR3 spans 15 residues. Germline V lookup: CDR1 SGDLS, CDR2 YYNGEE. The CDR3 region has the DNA TGTGCCAGCAGCGTAGCGGGACTAGCGGGAGATGAGCAGTTCTTC. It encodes CASSVAGLAGDEQFF.

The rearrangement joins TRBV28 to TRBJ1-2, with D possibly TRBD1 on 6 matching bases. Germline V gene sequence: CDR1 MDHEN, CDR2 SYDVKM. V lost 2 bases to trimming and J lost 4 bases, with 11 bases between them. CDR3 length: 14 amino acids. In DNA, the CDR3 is TGTGCCAGCAGTTTAACGCAGGGGATCTATGGCTACACCTTC. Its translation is CASSLTQGIYGYTF.

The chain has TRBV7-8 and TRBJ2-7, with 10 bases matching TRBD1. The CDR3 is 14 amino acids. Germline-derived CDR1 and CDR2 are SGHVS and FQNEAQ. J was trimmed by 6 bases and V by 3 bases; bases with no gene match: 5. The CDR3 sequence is CASSLGQGPIEQYF. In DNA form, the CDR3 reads TGTGCCAGCAGCTTGGGACAGGGGCCCATCGAGCAGTACTTC. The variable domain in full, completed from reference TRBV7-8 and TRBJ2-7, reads GAGVSQSPRYKVAKRGQDVALRCDPISGHVSLFWYQQALGQGPEFLTYFQNEAQLDKSGLPSDRFFAERPEGSVSTLKIQRTQQEDSAVYLCASSLGQGPIEQYFGPGTRLTVT.

The DNA for the CDR3 is TGTGCCAGCAGCACCCCAGGATTGGGTTATGGCTACACCTTC. It yields the protein CASSTPGLGYGYTF. The rearrangement joins TRBV6-5 to TRBJ1-2; D is unclear. The CDR3 consists of 14 residues. Trimming took 6 bases from V and 5 from J, leaving 16 bases between them. Per germline, CDR1 MNHEY and CDR2 SVGAGI.

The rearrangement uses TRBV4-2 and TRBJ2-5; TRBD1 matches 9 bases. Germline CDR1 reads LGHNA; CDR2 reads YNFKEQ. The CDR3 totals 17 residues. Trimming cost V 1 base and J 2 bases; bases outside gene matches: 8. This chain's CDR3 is CASSQVPPTGGQETQYF. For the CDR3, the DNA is TGTGCCAGCAGCCAAGTCCCCCCGACAGGGGGACAAGAGACCCAGTACTTC.

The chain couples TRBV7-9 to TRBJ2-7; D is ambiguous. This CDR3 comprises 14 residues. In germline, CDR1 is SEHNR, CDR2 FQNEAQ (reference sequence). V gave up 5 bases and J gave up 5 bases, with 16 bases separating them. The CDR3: CASSPSLREDEQYF. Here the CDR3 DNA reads TGTGCCAGCAGCCCCTCGCTAAGAGAGGACGAGCAGTACTTC.

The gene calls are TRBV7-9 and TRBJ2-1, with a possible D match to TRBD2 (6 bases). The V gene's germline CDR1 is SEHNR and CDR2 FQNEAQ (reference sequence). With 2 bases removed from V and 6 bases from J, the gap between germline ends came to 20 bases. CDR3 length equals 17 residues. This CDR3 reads CASSLSGGAGRGNEQFF. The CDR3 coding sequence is TGTGCCAGCAGCTTATCAGGAGGGGCAGGGAGAGGCAATGAGCAGTTCTTC.

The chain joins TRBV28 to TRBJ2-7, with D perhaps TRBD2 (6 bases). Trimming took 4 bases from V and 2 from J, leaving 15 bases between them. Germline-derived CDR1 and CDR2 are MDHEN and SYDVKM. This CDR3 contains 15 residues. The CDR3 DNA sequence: TGTGCCAGCAGTTCACCGGCTAGCGAGCCCTACGAGCAGTACTTC. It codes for CASSSPASEPYEQYF.

The CDR3 sequence: CASSVGLGDTQYF. DNA of the CDR3: TGCGCCAGCAGTGTGGGGCTGGGAGATACGCAGTATTTT. V gene TRBV10-1 combines with J gene TRBJ2-3; D perhaps matches TRBD1 (5 bases). Germline CDR1 is WNHNN and CDR2 is SYGVQD (reference sequence). The CDR3 is 13 residues long. With 4 bases removed from V and 5 bases from J, the gap between germline ends came to 10 bases.

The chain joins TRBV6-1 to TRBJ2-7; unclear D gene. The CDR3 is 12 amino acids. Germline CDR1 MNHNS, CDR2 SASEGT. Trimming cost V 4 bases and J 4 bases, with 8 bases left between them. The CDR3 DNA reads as TGTGCCAGCAGTGGCGGTTTTTACGAGCAGTACTTC. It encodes CASSGGFYEQYF.

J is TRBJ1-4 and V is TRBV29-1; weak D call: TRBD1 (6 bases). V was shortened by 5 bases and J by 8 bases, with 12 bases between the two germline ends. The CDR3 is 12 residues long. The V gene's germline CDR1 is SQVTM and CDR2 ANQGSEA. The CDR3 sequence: CSVLGGWEKLFF. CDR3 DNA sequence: TGCAGCGTTCTAGGGGGATGGGAAAAACTGTTTTTT.

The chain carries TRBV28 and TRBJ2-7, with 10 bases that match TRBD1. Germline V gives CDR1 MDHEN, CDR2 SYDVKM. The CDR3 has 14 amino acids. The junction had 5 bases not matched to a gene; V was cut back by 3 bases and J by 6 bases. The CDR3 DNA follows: TGTGCCAGCAGTTTCCTAAGGGACAGGGGCGAGCAGTACTTC. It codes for CASSFLRDRGEQYF.

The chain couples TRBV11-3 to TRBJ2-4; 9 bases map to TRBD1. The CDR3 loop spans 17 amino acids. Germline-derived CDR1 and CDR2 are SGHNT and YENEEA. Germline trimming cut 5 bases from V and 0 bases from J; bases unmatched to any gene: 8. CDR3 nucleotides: TGTGCCAGCAGCCCCGCGGACAGGGGCCTAGCCAAAAACATTCAGTACTTC. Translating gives CASSPADRGLAKNIQYF.

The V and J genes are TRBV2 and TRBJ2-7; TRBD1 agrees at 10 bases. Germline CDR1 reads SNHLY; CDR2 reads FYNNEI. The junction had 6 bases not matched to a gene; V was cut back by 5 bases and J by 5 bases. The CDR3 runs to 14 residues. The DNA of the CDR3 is TGTGCCAGCAGTCCGGGACAGGGGACCCACGAGCAGTACTTC. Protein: CASSPGQGTHEQYF.

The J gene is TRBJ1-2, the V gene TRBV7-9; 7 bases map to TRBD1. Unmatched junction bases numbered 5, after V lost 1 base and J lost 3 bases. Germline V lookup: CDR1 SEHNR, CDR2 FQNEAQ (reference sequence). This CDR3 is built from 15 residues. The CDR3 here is CASSLGLGTDYGYTF. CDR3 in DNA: TGTGCCAGCAGCTTAGGACTAGGGACAGACTATGGCTACACCTTC.

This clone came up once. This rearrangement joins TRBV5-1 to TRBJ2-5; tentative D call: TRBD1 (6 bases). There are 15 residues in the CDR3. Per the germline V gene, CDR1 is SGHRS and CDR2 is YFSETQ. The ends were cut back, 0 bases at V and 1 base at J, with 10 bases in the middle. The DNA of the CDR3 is TGCGCCAGCAGCTTGGGAACAGGGATCCAAGAGACCCAGTACTTC. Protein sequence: CASSLGTGIQETQYF.

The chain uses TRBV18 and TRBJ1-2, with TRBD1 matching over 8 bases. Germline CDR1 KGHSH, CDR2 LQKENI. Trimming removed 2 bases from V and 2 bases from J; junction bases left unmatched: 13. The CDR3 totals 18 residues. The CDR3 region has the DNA TGTGCCAGCTCACCATTACGCGACAGGGGCGCCATCAACTATGGCTACACCTTC. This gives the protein CASSPLRDRGAINYGYTF. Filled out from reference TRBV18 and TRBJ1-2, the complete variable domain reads NAGVMQNPRHLVRRRGQEARLRCSPMKGHSHVYWYRQLPEEGLKFMVYLQKENIIDESGMPKERFSAEFPKEGPSILRIQQVVRGDSAAYFCASSPLRDRGAINYGYTFGSGTRLTVV.

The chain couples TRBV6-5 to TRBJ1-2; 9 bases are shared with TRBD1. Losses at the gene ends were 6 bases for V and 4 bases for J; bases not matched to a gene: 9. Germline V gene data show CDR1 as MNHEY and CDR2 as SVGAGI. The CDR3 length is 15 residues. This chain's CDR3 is CASSRPGTGPYGYTF. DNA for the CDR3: TGTGCCAGCAGCCGTCCCGGGACAGGGCCCTATGGCTACACCTTC.

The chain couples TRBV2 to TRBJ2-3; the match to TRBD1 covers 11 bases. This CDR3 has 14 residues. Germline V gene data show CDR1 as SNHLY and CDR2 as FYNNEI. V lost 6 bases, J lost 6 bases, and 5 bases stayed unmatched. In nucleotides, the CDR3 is TGTGCCAGCAGGCGGACAGGGGGCATGGATACGCAGTATTTT. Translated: CASRRTGGMDTQYF.

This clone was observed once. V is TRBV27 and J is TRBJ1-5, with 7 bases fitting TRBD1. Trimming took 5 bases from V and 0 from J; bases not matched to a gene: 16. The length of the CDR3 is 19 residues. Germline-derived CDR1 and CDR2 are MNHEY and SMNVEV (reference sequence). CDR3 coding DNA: TGTGCCAGCAGTGCTCGACAGGGAGAGGTGGGGTATAGCAATCAGCCCCAGCATTTT. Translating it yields CASSARQGEVGYSNQPQHF.

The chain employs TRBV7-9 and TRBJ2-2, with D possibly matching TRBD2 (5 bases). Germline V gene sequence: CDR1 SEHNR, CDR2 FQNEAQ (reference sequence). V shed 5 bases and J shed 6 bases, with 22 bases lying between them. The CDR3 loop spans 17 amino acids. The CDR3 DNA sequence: TGTGCCAGCAGCCTTCAGGCCCTTAATGCGGAGGCCGGGGAGCTGTTTTTT. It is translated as CASSLQALNAEAGELFF.

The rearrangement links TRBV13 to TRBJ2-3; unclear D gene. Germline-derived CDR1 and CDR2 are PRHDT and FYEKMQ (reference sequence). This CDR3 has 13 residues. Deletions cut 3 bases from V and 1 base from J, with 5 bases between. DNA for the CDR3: TGTGCCAGCAGCTTCGGTGGCACAGATACGCAGTATTTT. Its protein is CASSFGGTDTQYF.

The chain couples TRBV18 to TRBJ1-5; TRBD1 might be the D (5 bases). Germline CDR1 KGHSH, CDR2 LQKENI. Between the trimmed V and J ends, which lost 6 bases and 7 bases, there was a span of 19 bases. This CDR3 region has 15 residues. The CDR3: CASSPNGGDGQPQHF. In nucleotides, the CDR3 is TGTGCCAGCTCGCCTAACGGGGGTGATGGACAGCCCCAGCATTTT.

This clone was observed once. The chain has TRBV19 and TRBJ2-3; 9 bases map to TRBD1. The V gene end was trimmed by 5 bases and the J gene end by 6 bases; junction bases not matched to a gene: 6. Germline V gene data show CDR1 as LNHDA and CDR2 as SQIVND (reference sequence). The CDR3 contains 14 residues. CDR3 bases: TGTGCCAGTAGTGGGCGGGGACAGGGCGATACGCAGTATTTT. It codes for CASSGRGQGDTQYF.